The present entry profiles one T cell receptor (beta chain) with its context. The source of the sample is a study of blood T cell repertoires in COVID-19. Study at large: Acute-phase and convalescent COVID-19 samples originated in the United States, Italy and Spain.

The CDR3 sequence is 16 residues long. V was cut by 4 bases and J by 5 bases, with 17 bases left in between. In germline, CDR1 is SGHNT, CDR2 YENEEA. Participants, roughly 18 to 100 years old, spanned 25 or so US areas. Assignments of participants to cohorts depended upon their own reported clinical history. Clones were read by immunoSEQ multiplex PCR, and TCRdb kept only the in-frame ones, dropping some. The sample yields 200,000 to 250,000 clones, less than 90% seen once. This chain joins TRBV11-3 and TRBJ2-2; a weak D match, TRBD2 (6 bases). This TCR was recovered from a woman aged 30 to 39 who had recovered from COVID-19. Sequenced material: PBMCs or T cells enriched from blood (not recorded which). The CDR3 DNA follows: TGTGCCAGCAGCTCCCGGTCGGGGGAATGGACCGGGGAGCTGTTTTTT. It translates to CASSSRSGEWTGELFF.